This T cell receptor beta chain was captured by sequencing in a study of neurological immune-mediated disorders. From 15-18 subjects, over 170 million TCR-beta sequences were obtained in each sequencing run. TCRdb re-derived calls from the 5' RACE reads in MiXCR, one entry per CDR3 protein. Of roughly 70,000 distinct CDR3 sequences in the sample, roughly 5.5% were seen once. This clonotype has a count of ten or more. The CDR3 extends over 15 amino acids. The V gene end was trimmed by 2 bases and the J gene end by 3 bases; junction bases not matched to a gene: 5. Germline V gene lookup returns CDR1 SGHRS and CDR2 YFSETQ.

The clonotype comes from a woman in her 30s with multiple sclerosis. Input material: PBMCs. The chain employs TRBV5-1 and TRBJ2-1; 7 nucleotides align to TRBD2. The CDR3 DNA follows: TGCGCCAGCAGCTTAAGACTAGCAGACTACAATGAGCAGTTCTTC. It yields the protein CASSLRLADYNEQFF.